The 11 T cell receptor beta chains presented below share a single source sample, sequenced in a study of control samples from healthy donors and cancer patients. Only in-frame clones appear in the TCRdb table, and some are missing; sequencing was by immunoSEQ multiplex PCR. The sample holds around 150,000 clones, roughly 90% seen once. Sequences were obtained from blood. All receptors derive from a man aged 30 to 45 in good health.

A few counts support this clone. CDR3: CASSSPGGQVVDDEAFF. In nucleotides, the CDR3 is TGTGCCAGCAGTTCACCCGGAGGGCAAGTTGTGGACGATGAAGCTTTCTTT. V is TRBV28 and J is TRBJ1-1, with D unresolved. The CDR3 has 17 residues. CDR1 is MDHEN and CDR2 is SYDVKM in the germline V gene. V gave up 4 bases and J gave up 7 bases, with 25 bases separating them.

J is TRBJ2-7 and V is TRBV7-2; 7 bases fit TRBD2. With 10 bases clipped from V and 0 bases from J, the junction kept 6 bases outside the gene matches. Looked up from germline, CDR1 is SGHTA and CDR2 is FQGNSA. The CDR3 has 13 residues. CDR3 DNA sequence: TGTGCCACCGCTAGCGGCGTCTCCTACGAGCAGTACTTC. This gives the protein CATASGVSYEQYF.

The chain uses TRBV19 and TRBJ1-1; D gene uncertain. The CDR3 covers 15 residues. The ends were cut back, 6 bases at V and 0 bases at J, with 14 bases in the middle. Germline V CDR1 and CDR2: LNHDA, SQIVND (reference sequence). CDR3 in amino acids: CASRERNGVNTEAFF. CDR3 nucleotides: TGTGCCAGTAGAGAACGAAACGGGGTGAACACTGAAGCTTTCTTT.

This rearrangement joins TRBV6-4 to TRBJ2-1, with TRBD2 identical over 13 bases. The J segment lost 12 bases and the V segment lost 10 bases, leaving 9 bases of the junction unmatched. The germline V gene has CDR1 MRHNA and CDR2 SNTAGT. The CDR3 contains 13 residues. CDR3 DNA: TGTGCCACCAGGGGGACTAGCGGGGCTCGGCAGTTCTTC. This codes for CATRGTSGARQFF.

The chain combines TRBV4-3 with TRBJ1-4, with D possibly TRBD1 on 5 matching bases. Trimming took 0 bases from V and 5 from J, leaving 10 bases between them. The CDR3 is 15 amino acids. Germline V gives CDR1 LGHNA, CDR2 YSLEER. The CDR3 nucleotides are TGCGCCAGCAGCCAAGAAGGGGTGGGGAATGAAAAACTGTTTTTT. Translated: CASSQEGVGNEKLFF.

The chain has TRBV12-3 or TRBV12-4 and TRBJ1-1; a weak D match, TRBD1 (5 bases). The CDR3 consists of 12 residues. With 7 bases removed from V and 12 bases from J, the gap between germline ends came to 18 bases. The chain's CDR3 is CASMGRRPMTFF. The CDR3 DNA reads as TGTGCCAGCATGGGACGCCGACCAATGACTTTCTTT.

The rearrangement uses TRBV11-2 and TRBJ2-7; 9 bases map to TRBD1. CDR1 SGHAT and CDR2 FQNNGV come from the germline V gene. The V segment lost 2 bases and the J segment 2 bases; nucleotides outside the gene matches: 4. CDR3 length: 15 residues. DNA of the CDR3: TGTGCCAGCAGCTTAACAGGGGGCACAACCTACGAGCAGTACTTC. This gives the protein CASSLTGGTTYEQYF.

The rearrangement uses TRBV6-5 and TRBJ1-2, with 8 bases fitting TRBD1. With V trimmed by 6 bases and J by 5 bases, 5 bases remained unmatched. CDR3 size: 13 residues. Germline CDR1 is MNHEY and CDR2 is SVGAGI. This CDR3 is CASRFRQGYGYTF. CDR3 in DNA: TGTGCCAGCAGGTTTAGACAGGGGTATGGCTACACCTTC.

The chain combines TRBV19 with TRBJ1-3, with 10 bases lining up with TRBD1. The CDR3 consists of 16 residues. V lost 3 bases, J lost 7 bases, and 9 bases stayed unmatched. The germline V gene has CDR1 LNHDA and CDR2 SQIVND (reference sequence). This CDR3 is CASSMNLGQGRNTIYF. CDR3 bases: TGTGCCAGTAGTATGAATTTGGGACAGGGGCGGAACACCATATATTTT.

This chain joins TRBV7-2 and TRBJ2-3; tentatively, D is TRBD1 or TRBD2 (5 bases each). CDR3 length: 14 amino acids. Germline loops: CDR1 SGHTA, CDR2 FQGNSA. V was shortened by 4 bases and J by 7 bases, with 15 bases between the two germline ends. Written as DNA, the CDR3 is TGTGCCAGCAGCTCGGGTTCCGGGACCAATACGCAGTATTTT. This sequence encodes CASSSGSGTNTQYF. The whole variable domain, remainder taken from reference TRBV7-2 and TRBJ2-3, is GAGVSQSPSNKVTEKGKDVELRCDPISGHTALYWYRQSLGQGLEFLIYFQGNSAPDKSGLPSDRFSAERTGGSVSTLTIQRTQQEDSAVYLCASSSGSGTNTQYFGPGTRLTVL.

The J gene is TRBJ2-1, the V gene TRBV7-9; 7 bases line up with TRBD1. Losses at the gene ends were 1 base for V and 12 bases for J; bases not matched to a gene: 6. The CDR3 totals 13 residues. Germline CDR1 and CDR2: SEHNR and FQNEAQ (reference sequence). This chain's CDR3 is CASSLGQGQGQFF. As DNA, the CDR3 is TGTGCCAGCAGCTTAGGACAGGGCCAAGGGCAGTTCTTC.